This entry concerns a single TCR beta chain. Its antigen is unknown. Terminally differentiated effector memory CD45RA+ cells were excluded from the naive CD8 cells, which were CD45RO-negative and positively selected for CCR7. The germline CDR1 and CDR2 sequences are KGHSY and FQNENV. Trimming removed 4 bases at V and 5 bases at J, with 6 bases between. There are 11 residues in the CDR3. This entry belongs to a study of shared clonotypes between healthy human individuals. Study findings and constraints: Tissues were not sampled, only blood, and their repertoires likely differ.

About 33,000 T cell genomes (roughly 0.2 ug DNA) went into each sorted-subset replicate. As handled by the study authors: Without quality scores, immunoSEQ junctional reads could not be filtered like full-length reads. Clones were read by immunoSEQ multiplex PCR, and TCRdb kept only the in-frame ones, dropping some. D and trimming come from the DNA, and the V and J calls and clone size come from that table. The sample contains roughly 2.1 million clones, 90% to 95% of which appear only once. The TCR originated in a man aged 18 to 29 in good health. Some clones in this sample may be carry-over from other donors' samples. Sequences were obtained from naive CD8+ T cells from PBMCs. The chain links TRBV16 to TRBJ2-7; D unclear. CDR3 protein: CASSPANEQYF. CDR3 coding DNA: TGTGCCAGCAGCCCAGCGAACGAGCAGTACTTC.